What follows are 27 T cell receptor beta chains derived from one specimen sequenced in a study of CD8+ T cells in alopecia areata. Regarding treatment: oral pan-JAK inhibitor, 5-10 mg twice daily. cDNA serving as the sequencing template came from extracted, reverse transcribed RNA. The assay was immunoSEQ multiplex PCR, and TCRdb's table has in-frame clones only and misses some. The repertoire holds 150,000 to 200,000 clones, with around three fifths as singletons. Sequencing used CD4+ T cells sorted from blood, obtained at week 24, from a patient treated with tofacitinib. Receptor source: a human donor with alopecia areata.

This clone was counted between two and nine times. Other nucleotide sequences from this sample produce the same CDR3. This chain connects TRBV6-5 to TRBJ2-7, with D possibly being TRBD1 (5 bases). Trimming left V 7 bases short and J 3 bases short, with 7 bases between. This CDR3 spans 11 amino acids. In germline, CDR1 is MNHEY, CDR2 SVGAGI. This CDR3 is CASTGLYEQYF. The DNA of the CDR3 is TGTGCCAGCACAGGGCTCTACGAGCAGTACTTC.

The rearrangement joins TRBV30 to TRBJ1-5; D may be TRBD1 (5 bases). Deletions cut 0 bases from V and 4 bases from J, with 13 bases between. Germline assignment: CDR1 GTSNPN and CDR2 SVGIG (reference sequence). The CDR3 has 15 residues. The CDR3 loop reads CAWSVGGPGNQPQHF. The CDR3 DNA follows: TGTGCCTGGAGTGTTGGAGGGCCAGGGAATCAGCCCCAGCATTTT.

This chain uses TRBV7-2 with TRBJ1-2; TRBD1 might be the D (5 bases). Germline CDR1 SGHTA, CDR2 FQGNSA. Between the trimmed V and J ends, which lost 4 bases and 4 bases, there was a span of 10 bases. The CDR3 extends over 13 amino acids. CDR3 region: CASSSGAGYGYTF. The CDR3 DNA reads TGTGCCAGCAGCTCCGGGGCCGGCTATGGCTACACCTTC.

The V and J genes are TRBV5-1 and TRBJ2-1, with 11 bases matching TRBD2. This CDR3 region has 16 residues. V gave up 4 bases and J gave up 9 bases; unmatched junction bases: 12. Germline V gene data show CDR1 as SGHRS and CDR2 as YFSETQ. The CDR3: CASSLAGTSGVGEQFF. CDR3 nucleotide sequence: TGCGCCAGCAGCCTGGCCGGGACTAGCGGTGTGGGTGAGCAGTTCTTC.

This clone was recorded a few times. The rearrangement uses TRBV4-2 and TRBJ1-2; TRBD1 aligns across 7 bases. Trimming cost V 5 bases and J 3 bases; bases outside gene matches: 9. The CDR3 runs to 15 residues. Germline CDR1 LGHNA, CDR2 YNFKEQ. In DNA form, the CDR3 reads TGTGCCAGCAGCAAGGGGGGACAGCCTTACTATGGCTACACCTTC. Translating gives CASSKGGQPYYGYTF.

This clone was observed at least ten times. The genes are TRBV7-2 and TRBJ2-1; D could derive from TRBD1 or TRBD2 (5 bases each). Trimming shortened V by 3 bases and J by 10 bases, and 16 bases separated the two germline ends. CDR1 is SGHTA and CDR2 is FQGNSA in the germline V gene. The CDR3 length is 14 residues. The CDR3 nucleotides are TGTGCCAGCAGCTTCTCTTGGGGCCGGGGAGAGCAGTTCTTC. Its translation is CASSFSWGRGEQFF.

This chain joins TRBV5-6 and TRBJ2-1; D gene uncertain. The CDR3 is 15 amino acids. Per germline, CDR1 SGHDT and CDR2 YYEEEE. Trimming left V 0 bases short and J 3 bases short, with 10 bases between. The CDR3 region is CASSLGGNFYNEQFF. The CDR3, as DNA: TGTGCCAGCAGCTTGGGAGGCAACTTCTACAATGAGCAGTTCTTC.

V is TRBV5-1 and J is TRBJ1-2; a weak D match, TRBD1 (6 bases). Per germline, CDR1 SGHRS and CDR2 YFSETQ. The ends were cut back, 0 bases at V and 5 bases at J, with 14 bases in the middle. CDR3 length: 15 amino acids. CDR3 in amino acids: CASSLGTAQGYGYTF. The CDR3 DNA reads as TGCGCCAGCAGCTTGGGGACAGCTCAGGGTTATGGCTACACCTTC.

This clone was counted between two and nine times. The chain joins TRBV5-1 to TRBJ1-2; tentative D call: TRBD1 (6 bases). Germline V gives CDR1 SGHRS, CDR2 YFSETQ. The CDR3 covers 14 residues. V dropped 4 bases and J dropped 4 bases, with 14 bases sitting between them. The DNA of the CDR3 is TGCGCCAGCAGCCCAACAGGGACAAGCTATGGCTACACCTTC. Its protein is CASSPTGTSYGYTF.

This rearrangement joins TRBV7-9 to TRBJ2-2; TRBD2 might be the D (6 bases). CDR1 is SEHNR and CDR2 is FQNEAQ in the germline V gene (reference sequence). The CDR3 consists of 16 residues. V shed 3 bases and J shed 7 bases, with 18 bases lying between them. CDR3 bases: TGTGCCAGCAGCTTCAGATCAGGAGCCGGGGGCGGGGAGCTGTTTTTT. Translating it yields CASSFRSGAGGGELFF.

This chain joins TRBV27 and TRBJ2-7, with 8 bases identical to TRBD1. The CDR3 runs 13 residues. V was pared by 2 bases and J by 13 bases, with 10 bases of the junction left unmatched. Germline V CDR1 and CDR2: MNHEY, SMNVEV (reference sequence). The CDR3 nucleotides read TGTGCCAGCAGTTTAGGGACAGGTTCCCCTCGATACTTC. Amino acid sequence: CASSLGTGSPRYF.

As regards this clone: This CDR3 is missing its conserved last phenylalanine or tryptophan, likely due to a read error. The chain carries TRBV29-1 and TRBJ1-2; 10 bases map to TRBD1. V was clipped by 7 bases and J by 4 bases; unmatched bases: 6. Germline CDR1 reads SQVTM; CDR2 reads ANQGSEA. This CDR3 comprises 13 residues. The CDR3 loop reads CSARTGGGYGYTS. The CDR3 coding sequence is TGCAGCGCTCGGACAGGGGGGGGCTATGGCTACACCTCC.

This sequence joins TRBV2 and TRBJ1-5; no clear D gene. CDR1 and CDR2 (germline): SNHLY, FYNNEI. The CDR3 runs to 12 residues. V was shortened by 4 bases and J by 9 bases, with 10 bases between the two germline ends. CDR3 bases: TGTGCCAGCAGTGTTTCCCTATTGCCCCAGCATTTT. Translated: CASSVSLLPQHF.

The rearrangement uses TRBV25-1 and TRBJ2-7; 9 nucleotides agree with TRBD2. This CDR3 is built from 14 residues. Germline V gene lookup returns CDR1 MGHDK and CDR2 SYGVNS. The trim removed 4 bases at V and 2 bases at J, leaving 3 bases unmatched. The DNA of the CDR3 is TGTGCCAGCAGTGTGATAGCGGGGGCCTACGAGCAGTACTTC. It encodes CASSVIAGAYEQYF.

The CDR3 bases are TGTGCCAGCAGTTCCGGACTAGGCTCTGGCTACACCTTC. Its translation: CASSSGLGSGYTF. This chain joins TRBV27 and TRBJ1-2; D unresolved. The V and J ends lost 4 bases and 7 bases respectively, with 13 bases between them. Germline CDR1 is MNHEY and CDR2 is SMNVEV (reference sequence). The CDR3 is 13 residues long.

The chain's CDR3 is CASRANAQGATGNTIYF. The CDR3 nucleotides are TGTGCCAGTAGAGCAAACGCACAGGGGGCTACTGGAAACACCATATATTTT. The chain employs TRBV19 and TRBJ1-3; 9 bases agree with TRBD1. J was trimmed by 2 bases and V by 6 bases; bases with no gene match: 11. Germline V CDR1 and CDR2: LNHDA, SQIVND (reference sequence). The CDR3 has 17 amino acids.

The chain carries TRBV30 and TRBJ2-7, with 9 positions matching TRBD1. J was trimmed by 6 bases and V by 5 bases; bases with no gene match: 2. Germline V lookup: CDR1 GTSNPN, CDR2 SVGIG (reference sequence). The CDR3 loop spans 11 amino acids. This CDR3 is CAWGTGIEQYF. The CDR3 DNA reads as TGTGCCTGGGGGACAGGGATCGAGCAGTACTTC.

The genes are TRBV5-1 and TRBJ2-5, with D unclear. V lost 1 base and J 4 bases, leaving 14 bases between the germline ends. The germline V gene encodes CDR1 SGHRS and CDR2 YFSETQ. This CDR3 region has 15 residues. The DNA for the CDR3 is TGCGCCAGCAGCTTGAACCTAGGTCTCGTAGAGACCCAGTACTTC. It is translated as CASSLNLGLVETQYF.

The rearrangement joins TRBV19 to TRBJ1-5; 10 bases match TRBD1. The J segment lost 6 bases and the V segment lost 6 bases, leaving 11 bases of the junction unmatched. This CDR3 is 16 amino acids long. Germline assignment: CDR1 LNHDA and CDR2 SQIVND (reference sequence). CDR3 loop: CASSSLTGGEGQPQHF. For the CDR3, the DNA is TGTGCCAGTAGCTCTCTGACAGGGGGCGAGGGTCAGCCCCAGCATTTT.

V gene TRBV29-1 combines with J gene TRBJ2-1; TRBD1 might be the D (6 bases). Germline V gives CDR1 SQVTM, CDR2 ANQGSEA. The CDR3 length is 15 residues. V lost 7 bases to trimming and J lost 0 bases, with 16 bases between them. DNA of the CDR3: TGCAGCGCATACAGACAGGTTAGCTCCTACAATGAGCAGTTCTTC. Protein: CSAYRQVSSYNEQFF.

The chain couples TRBV4-1 to TRBJ2-7, with a weak D call TRBD2 (6 bases). Germline assignment: CDR1 MGHRA and CDR2 YSYEKL. CDR3 length: 15 residues. Trimming took off 0 bases at V and 2 bases at J, with 11 bases between the two ends. The CDR3 nucleotides read TGCGCCAGCAGCCAAGATGGAGGGAGAACCTACGAGCAGTACTTC. Amino acid sequence: CASSQDGGRTYEQYF.

This clone was counted once. This rearrangement joins TRBV30 to TRBJ1-5, with 9 bases identical to TRBD1. This CDR3 contains 15 residues. J gave up 1 base and V 3 bases, and 4 bases lay outside the gene matches. CDR1 GTSNPN and CDR2 SVGIG come from the germline V gene (reference sequence). CDR3 DNA sequence: TGTGCCTGGAGCCAGGGACAGGGAAGCAATCAGCCCCAGCATTTT. It is translated as CAWSQGQGSNQPQHF.

This rearrangement joins TRBV7-9 to TRBJ2-7; D is unresolved. CDR3 length equals 13 residues. The V end lost 3 bases, the J end lost 3 bases, and 9 bases lay between the germline ends. Germline V gives CDR1 SEHNR, CDR2 FQNEAQ (reference sequence). CDR3 nucleotides: TGTGCCAGCAGCTTCAAACGCGACTACGAGCAGTACTTC. Translated: CASSFKRDYEQYF. Based on the CDR3 plus reference TRBV7-9 and TRBJ2-7, the full variable domain is DTGVSQNPRHKITKRGQNVTFRCDPISEHNRLYWYRQTLGQGPEFLTYFQNEAQLEKSRLLSDRFSAERPKGSFSTLEIQRTEQGDSAMYLCASSFKRDYEQYFGPGTRLTVT.

This clone was found a few times. The chain links TRBV18 to TRBJ2-7; D possibly corresponds to TRBD1 (6 bases). There are 15 residues in the CDR3. Germline loops: CDR1 KGHSH, CDR2 LQKENI. V lost 0 bases to trimming and J lost 1 base, with 10 bases between them. This CDR3 reads CASSPPAGQSYEQYF. The CDR3 DNA follows: TGTGCCAGCTCACCACCAGCCGGACAGTCCTACGAGCAGTACTTC. Supplemented by reference TRBV18 and TRBJ2-7, the full variable domain reads NAGVMQNPRHLVRRRGQEARLRCSPMKGHSHVYWYRQLPEEGLKFMVYLQKENIIDESGMPKERFSAEFPKEGPSILRIQQVVRGDSAAYFCASSPPAGQSYEQYFGPGTRLTVT.

The chain joins TRBV5-6 to TRBJ1-6, with 7 bases fitting TRBD1. Germline CDR1 and CDR2: SGHDT and YYEEEE. Germline trimming cut 4 bases from V and 7 bases from J; bases unmatched to any gene: 11. The CDR3 covers 16 residues. CDR3 coding DNA: TGTGCCAGCAGCCGGGACAGTGCGGCTCGGAATTCACCCCTCCACTTT. The encoded protein is CASSRDSAARNSPLHF.

J is TRBJ2-6 and V is TRBV19; D unclear. V was trimmed by 2 bases and J by 2 bases, leaving 7 bases between them. Per the germline V gene, CDR1 is LNHDA and CDR2 is SQIVND (reference sequence). The CDR3 has 15 amino acids. The CDR3 reads CASSIPWAGANVLTF. The CDR3 coding sequence is TGTGCCAGTAGTATACCTTGGGCTGGGGCCAACGTCCTGACTTTC.

The chain uses TRBV30 and TRBJ2-4, with TRBD1 matching over 8 bases. V dropped 3 bases and J dropped 1; count of bases not matched to a gene: 2. The CDR3 loop spans 14 amino acids. Germline V lookup: CDR1 GTSNPN, CDR2 SVGIG (reference sequence). The CDR3 coding sequence is TGTGCCTGGAGGACAGGGGCCGCCAAAAACATTCAGTACTTC. This encodes CAWRTGAAKNIQYF.